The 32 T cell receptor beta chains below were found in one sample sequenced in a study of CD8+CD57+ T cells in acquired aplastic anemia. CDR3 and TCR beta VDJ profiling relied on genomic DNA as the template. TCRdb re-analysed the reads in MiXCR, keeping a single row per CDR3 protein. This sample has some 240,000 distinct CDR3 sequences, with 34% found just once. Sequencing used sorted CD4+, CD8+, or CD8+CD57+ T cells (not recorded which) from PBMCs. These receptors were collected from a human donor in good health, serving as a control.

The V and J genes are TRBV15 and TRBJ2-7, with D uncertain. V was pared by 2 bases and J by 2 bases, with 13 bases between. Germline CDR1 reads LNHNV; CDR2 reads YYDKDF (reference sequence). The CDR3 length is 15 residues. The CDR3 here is CATSRSTTDPYEQYF. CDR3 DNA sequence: TGTGCCACCAGCAGATCAACGACGGATCCCTACGAGCAGTACTTC.

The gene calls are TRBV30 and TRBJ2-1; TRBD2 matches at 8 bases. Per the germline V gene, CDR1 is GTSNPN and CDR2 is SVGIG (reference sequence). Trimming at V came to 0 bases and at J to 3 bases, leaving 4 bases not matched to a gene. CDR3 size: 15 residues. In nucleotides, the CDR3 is TGTGCCTGGAGTGTACCCGGGACTAGCTACAATGAGCAGTTCTTC. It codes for CAWSVPGTSYNEQFF.

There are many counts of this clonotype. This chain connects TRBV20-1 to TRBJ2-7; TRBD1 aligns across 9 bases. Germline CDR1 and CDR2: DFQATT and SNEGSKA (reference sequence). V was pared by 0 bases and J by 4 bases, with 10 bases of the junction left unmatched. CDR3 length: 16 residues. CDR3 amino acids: CSARDLLGQGSYEQYF. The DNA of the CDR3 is TGCAGTGCTAGAGATTTGTTGGGACAGGGATCTTACGAGCAGTACTTC.

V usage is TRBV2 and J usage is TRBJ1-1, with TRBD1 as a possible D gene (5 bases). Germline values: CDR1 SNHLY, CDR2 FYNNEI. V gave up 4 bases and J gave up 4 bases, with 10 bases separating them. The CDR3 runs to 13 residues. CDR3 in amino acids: CASSALGGTEAFF. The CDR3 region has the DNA TGTGCCAGCAGTGCCTTGGGGGGCACTGAAGCTTTCTTT. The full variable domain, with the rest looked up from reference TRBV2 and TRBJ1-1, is EPEVTQTPSHQVTQMGQEVILRCVPISNHLYFYWYRQILGQKVEFLVSFYNNEISEKSEIFDDQFSVERPDGSNFTLKIRSTKLEDSAMYFCASSALGGTEAFFGQGTRLTVV.

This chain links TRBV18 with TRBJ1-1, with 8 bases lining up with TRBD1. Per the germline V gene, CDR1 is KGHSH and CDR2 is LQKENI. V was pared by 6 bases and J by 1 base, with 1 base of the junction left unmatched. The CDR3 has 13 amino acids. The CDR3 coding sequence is TGTGCCAGCTCGGGACAGGCGAACACTGAAGCTTTCTTT. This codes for CASSGQANTEAFF.

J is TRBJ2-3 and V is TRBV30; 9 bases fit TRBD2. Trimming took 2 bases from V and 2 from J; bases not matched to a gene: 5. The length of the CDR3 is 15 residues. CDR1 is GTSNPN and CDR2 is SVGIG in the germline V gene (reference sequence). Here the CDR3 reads CAWSPAGGVTDTQYF. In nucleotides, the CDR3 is TGTGCCTGGAGTCCCGCGGGGGGGGTCACAGATACGCAGTATTTT.

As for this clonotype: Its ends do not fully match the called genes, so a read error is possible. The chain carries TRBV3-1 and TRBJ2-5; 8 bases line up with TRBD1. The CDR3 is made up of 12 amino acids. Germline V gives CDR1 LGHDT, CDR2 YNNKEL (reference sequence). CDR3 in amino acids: CASSRPGTGLNF. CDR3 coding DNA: TGTGCCAGCAGCCGACCCGGGACAGGCCTAAACTTC.

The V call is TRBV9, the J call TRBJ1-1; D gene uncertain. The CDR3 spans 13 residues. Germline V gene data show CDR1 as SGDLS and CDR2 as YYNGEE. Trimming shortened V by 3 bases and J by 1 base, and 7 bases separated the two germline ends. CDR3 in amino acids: CASSAHSNTEAFF. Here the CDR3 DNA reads TGTGCCAGCAGCGCACACTCGAACACTGAAGCTTTCTTT.

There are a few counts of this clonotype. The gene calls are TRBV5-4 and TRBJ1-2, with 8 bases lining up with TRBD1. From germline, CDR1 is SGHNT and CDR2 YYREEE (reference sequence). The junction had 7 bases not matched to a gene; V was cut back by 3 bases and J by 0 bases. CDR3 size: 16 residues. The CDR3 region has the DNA TGTGCCAGCAGCTCCCCGACAGGGGCGACTAACTATGGCTACACCTTC. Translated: CASSSPTGATNYGYTF. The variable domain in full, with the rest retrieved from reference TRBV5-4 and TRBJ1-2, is ETGVTQSPTHLIKTRGQQVTLRCSSQSGHNTVSWYQQALGQGPQFIFQYYREEENGRGNFPPRFSGLQFPNYSSELNVNALELDDSALYLCASSSPTGATNYGYTFGSGTRLTVV.

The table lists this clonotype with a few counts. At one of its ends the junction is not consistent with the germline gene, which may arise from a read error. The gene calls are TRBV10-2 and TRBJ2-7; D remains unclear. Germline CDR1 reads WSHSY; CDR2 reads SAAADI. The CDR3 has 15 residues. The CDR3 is CASSPSDTVSYEQYF. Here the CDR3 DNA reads TGTGCCAGCAGCCCTTCCGACACCGTATCCTACGAGCAGTACTTC.

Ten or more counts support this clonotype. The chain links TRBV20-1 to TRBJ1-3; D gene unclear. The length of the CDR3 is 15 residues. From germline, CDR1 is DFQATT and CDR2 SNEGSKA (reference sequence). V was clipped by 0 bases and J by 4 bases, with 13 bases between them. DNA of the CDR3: TGCAGTGCTAGAGATAACGGATCGGGAGGAAACACCATATATTTT. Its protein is CSARDNGSGGNTIYF.

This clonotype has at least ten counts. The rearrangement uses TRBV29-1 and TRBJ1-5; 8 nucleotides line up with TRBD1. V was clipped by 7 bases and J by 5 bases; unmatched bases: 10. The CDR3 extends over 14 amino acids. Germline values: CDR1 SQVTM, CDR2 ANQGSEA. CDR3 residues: CSASTGTGDQPQHF. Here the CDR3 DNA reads TGCAGCGCATCAACGGGGACAGGAGATCAGCCCCAGCATTTT. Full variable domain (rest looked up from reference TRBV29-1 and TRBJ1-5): SAVISQKPSRDICQRGTSLTIQCQVDSQVTMMFWYRQQPGQSLTLIATANQGSEATYESGFVIDKFPISRPNLTFSTLTVSNMSPEDSSIYLCSASTGTGDQPQHFGDGTRLSIL.

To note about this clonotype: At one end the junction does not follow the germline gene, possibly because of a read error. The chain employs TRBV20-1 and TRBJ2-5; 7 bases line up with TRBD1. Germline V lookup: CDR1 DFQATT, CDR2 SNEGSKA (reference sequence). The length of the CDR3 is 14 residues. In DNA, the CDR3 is TGCAGTGCTCGAGATGGGACAGCGCAAGGGACCCAGTACTTC. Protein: CSARDGTAQGTQYF.

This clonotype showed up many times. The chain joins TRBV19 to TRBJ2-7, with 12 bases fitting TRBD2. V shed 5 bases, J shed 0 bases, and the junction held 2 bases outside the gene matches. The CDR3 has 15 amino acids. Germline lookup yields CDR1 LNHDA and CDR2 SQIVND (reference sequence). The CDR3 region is CASSSSGRGSYEQYF. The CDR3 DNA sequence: TGTGCCAGTAGTTCTAGCGGGAGGGGCTCCTACGAGCAGTACTTC.

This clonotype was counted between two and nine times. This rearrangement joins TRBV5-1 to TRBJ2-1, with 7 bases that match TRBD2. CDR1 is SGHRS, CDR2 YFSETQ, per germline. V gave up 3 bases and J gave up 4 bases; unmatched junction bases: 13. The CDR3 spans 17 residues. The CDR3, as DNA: TGCGCCAGCAGCTATGGCGCGGGAGATTTCGCTTACAATGAGCAGTTCTTC. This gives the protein CASSYGAGDFAYNEQFF.

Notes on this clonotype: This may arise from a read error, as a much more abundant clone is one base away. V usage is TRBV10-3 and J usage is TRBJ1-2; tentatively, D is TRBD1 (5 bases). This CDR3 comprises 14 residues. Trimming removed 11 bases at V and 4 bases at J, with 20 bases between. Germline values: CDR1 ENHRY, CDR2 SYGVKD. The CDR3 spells CAGSESGTTYGYTF. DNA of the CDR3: TGTGCCGGCAGTGAGAGCGGGACGACCTATGGCTACACCTTC.

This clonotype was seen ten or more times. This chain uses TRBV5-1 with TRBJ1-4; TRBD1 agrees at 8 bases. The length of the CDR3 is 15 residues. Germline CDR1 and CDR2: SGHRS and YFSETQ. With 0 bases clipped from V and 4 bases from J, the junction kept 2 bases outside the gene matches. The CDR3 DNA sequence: TGCGCCAGCAGCTTGGGGGACAGGAGTAATGAAAAACTGTTTTTT. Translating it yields CASSLGDRSNEKLFF.

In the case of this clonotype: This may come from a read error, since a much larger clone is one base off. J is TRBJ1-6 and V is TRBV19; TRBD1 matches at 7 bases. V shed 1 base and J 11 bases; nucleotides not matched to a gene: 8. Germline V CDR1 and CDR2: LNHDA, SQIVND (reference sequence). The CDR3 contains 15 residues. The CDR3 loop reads CASSIGQGGGPPLHF. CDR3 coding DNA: TGTGCCAGTAGTATAGGACAGGGAGGCGGTCCACCCCTCCACTTT.

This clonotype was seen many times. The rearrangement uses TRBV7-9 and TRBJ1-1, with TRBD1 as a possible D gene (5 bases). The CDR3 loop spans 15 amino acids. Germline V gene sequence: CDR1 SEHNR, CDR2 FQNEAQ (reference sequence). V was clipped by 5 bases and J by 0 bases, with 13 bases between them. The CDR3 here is CASSITREMNTEAFF. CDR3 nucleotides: TGTGCCAGCAGCATAACCAGGGAGATGAACACTGAAGCTTTCTTT.

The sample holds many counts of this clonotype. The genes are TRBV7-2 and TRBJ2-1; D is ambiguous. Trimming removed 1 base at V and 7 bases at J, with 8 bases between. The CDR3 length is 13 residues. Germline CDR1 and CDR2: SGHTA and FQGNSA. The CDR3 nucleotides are TGTGCCAGCAGCTTAGATGGTTGGAATGAGCAGTTCTTC. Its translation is CASSLDGWNEQFF.

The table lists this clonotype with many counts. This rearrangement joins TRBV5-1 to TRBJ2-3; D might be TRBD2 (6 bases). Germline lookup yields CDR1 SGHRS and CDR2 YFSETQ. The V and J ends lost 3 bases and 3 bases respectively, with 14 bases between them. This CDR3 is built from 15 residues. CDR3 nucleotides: TGCGCCAGCAGCTCGCTAGCGCAGGGTACAGATACGCAGTATTTT. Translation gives CASSSLAQGTDTQYF.

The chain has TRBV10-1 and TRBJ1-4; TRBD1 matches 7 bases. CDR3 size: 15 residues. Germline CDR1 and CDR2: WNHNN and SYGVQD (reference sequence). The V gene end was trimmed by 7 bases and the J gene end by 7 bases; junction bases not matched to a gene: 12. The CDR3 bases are TGCGCCAGCACCCAGACAGGGATGGAGGGTGAAAAACTGTTTTTT. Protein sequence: CASTQTGMEGEKLFF.

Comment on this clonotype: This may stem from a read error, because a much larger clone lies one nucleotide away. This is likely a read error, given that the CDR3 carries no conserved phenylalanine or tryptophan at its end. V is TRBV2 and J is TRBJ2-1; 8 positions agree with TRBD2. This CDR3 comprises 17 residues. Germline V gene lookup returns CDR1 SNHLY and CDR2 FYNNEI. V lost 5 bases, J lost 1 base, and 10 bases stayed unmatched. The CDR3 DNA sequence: TGTGCCAGCAGTCCCTTTCTACTAGCGGCGTCCTACAATGAGCAGTTCTCC. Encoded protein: CASSPFLLAASYNEQFS.

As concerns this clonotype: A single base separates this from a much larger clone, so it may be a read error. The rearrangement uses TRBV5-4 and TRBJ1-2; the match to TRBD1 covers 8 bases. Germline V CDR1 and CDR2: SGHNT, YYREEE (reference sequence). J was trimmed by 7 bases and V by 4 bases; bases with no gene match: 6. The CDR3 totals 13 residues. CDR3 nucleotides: TGTGCCAGCAGCGGCGACAGGGGCTGTGGCTACACCTTC. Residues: CASSGDRGCGYTF.

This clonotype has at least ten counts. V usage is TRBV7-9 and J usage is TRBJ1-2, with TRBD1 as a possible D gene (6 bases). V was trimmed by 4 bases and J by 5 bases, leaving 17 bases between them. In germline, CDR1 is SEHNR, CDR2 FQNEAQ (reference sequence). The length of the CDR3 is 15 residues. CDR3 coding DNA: TGTGCCAGCAGCTCACCACAGGGTAACTTATATGGCTACACCTTC. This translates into CASSSPQGNLYGYTF.

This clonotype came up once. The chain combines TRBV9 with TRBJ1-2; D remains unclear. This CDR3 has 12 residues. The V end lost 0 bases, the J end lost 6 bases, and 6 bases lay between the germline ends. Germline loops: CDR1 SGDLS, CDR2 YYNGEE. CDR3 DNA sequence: TGTGCCAGCAGCGTAGATCAGGATGGCTACACCTTC. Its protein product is CASSVDQDGYTF.

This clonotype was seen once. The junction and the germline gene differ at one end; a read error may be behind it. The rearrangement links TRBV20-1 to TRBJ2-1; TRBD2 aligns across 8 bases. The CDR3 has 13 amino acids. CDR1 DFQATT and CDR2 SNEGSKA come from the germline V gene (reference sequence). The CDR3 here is CSARTSVNNGQLF. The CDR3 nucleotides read TGCAGTGCTAGGACTAGCGTAAACAATGGGCAGCTCTTC.

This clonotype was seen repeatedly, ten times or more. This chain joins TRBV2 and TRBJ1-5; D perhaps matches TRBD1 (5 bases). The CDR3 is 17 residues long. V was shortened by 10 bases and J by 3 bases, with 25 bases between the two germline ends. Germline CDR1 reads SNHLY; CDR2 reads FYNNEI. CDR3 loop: CATKRSAGDLINQPQHF. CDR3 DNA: TGTGCCACCAAGAGGTCCGCCGGGGACCTAATCAATCAGCCCCAGCATTTT.

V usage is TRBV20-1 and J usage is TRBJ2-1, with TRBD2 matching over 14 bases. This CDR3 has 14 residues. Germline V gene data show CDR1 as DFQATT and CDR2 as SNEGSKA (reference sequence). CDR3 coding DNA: TGCGCCCTGCTAGGACTAGCGGGAGGTAATGAGCAGTTCTTC. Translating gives CALLGLAGGNEQFF.

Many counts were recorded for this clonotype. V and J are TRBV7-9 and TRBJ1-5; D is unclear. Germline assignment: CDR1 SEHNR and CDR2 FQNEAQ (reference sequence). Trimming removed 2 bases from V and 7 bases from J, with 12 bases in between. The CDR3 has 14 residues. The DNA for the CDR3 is TGTGCCAGCAGCTTAAGTTCGCTGGGACAGCCCCAGCATTTT. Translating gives CASSLSSLGQPQHF. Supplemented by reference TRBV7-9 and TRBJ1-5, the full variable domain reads DTGVSQNPRHKITKRGQNVTFRCDPISEHNRLYWYRQTLGQGPEFLTYFQNEAQLEKSRLLSDRFSAERPKGSFSTLEIQRTEQGDSAMYLCASSLSSLGQPQHFGDGTRLSIL.

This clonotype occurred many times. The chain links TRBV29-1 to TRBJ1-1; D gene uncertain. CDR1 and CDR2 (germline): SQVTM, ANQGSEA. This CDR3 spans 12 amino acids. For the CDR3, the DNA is TGCAGTTACTCCGCCTTGAACACTGAAGCTTTCTTT. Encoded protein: CSYSALNTEAFF. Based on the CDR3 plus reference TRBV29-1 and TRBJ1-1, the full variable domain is SAVISQKPSRDICQRGTSLTIQCQVDSQVTMMFWYRQQPGQSLTLIATANQGSEATYESGFVIDKFPISRPNLTFSTLTVSNMSPEDSSIYLCSYSALNTEAFFGQGTRLTVV.

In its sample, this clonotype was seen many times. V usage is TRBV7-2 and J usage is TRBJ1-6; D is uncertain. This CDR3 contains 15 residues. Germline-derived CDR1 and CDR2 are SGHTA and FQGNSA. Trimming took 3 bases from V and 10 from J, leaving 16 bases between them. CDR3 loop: CASSFRSGIGSPLHF. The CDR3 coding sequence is TGTGCCAGCAGCTTCCGATCAGGAATCGGATCACCCCTCCACTTT.